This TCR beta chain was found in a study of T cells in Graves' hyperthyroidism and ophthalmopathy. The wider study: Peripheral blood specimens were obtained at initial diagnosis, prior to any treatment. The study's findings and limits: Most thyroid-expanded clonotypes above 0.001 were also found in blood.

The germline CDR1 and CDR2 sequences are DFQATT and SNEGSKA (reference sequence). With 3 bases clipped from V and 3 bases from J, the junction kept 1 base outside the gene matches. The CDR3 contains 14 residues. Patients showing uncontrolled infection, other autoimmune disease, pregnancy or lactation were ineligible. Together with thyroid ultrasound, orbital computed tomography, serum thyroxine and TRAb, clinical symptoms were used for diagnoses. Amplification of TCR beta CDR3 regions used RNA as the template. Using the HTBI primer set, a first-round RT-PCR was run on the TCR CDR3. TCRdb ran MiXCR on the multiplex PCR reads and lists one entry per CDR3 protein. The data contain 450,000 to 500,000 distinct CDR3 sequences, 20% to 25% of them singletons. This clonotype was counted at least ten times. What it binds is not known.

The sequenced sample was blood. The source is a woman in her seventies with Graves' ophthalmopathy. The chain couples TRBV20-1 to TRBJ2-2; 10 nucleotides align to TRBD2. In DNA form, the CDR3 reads TGCAGTGCTAGCGGACTAGCGGACACCGGGGAGCTGTTTTTT. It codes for CSASGLADTGELFF.